Reported below is one T cell receptor beta chain. Its target is not known. The data were obtained in a study of T cell responses to AZD1222 COVID-19 vaccine. General observations from the study: Sampling captured repertoires only after the peak T cell response.

Sequenced by immunoSEQ multiplex PCR; TCRdb stores in-frame clones only, minus some. This sample has some 120,000 clones, with approximately 85% found just once. The CDR3 covers 15 residues. The V segment lost 6 bases and the J segment 7 bases; nucleotides outside the gene matches: 7. Per the germline V gene, CDR1 is LNHDA and CDR2 is SQIVND (reference sequence). The genes are TRBV19 and TRBJ2-2, with 11 bases aligning to TRBD2. The sample consisted of peripheral blood, taken on day 0 of AZD1222 vaccination. The sequence was obtained from an adult in good health. CDR3 in amino acids: CASSGTSGLVGELFF. The DNA for the CDR3 is TGTGCCAGTAGCGGGACTAGCGGATTGGTCGGGGAGCTGTTTTTT.